This T cell receptor beta chain was documented in a study of human T cells and chemical hapten exposure. Germline V gene data show CDR1 as ENHRY and CDR2 as SYGVKD. V was shortened by 11 bases and J by 5 bases, with 12 bases between the two germline ends. This CDR3 is 12 amino acids long. Time point in this sample: pre-sensitization, week 0. Treatment defined: therapeutic diphenylcyclopropenone sensitization with weekly scalp DPC. One entry per CDR3 protein, called by TCRdb with MiXCR from the RACE reads. In the table there are 150,000 to 200,000 distinct CDR3 sequences, approximately 31% of which are singletons.

This sequence originates from a woman aged 25 to 39 with alopecia areata. Some clones in this sample may be carry-over from other donors' samples. This chain uses TRBV10-3 with TRBJ2-2, with a weak D call TRBD2 (5 bases). The sample was whole blood, taken in connection with sensitization to the hapten diphenylcyclopropenone (DPC). The CDR3 loop reads CASSRETGELFF. The CDR3 DNA reads as TGTGCCTCCAGCCGGGAAACCGGGGAGCTGTTTTTT.